The rows below give T cell receptor beta chains drawn from one sample of a study of breast tumors, draining lymph nodes, adjacent tissues. TCRdb passed the multiplex PCR reads through MiXCR, listing each CDR3 protein once. The table has 130,000 or so distinct CDR3 sequences, 32% seen once. Specimen: axillary lymph node tissue. These receptors came from a female donor with breast cancer. Some clones in this sample may be carry-over from other donors' samples. Both conserved end residues are part of each CDR3. Fields, in order: D gene, J gene, V gene, clone size, CDR3 protein, CDR3 DNA. The D gene is left open where the match is weak. Clone size is given for some rows only: seen once, a few or many times, or a class if the clone is expanded.

d_call: TRBD1
j_call: TRBJ2-1
v_call: TRBV5-4
clone_size: -
cdr3_aa: CASSLQGDNEQFF
cdr3_nt: TGTGCCAGCAGCCTTCAGGGGGACAATGAGCAGTTCTTC

d_call: -
j_call: TRBJ2-2
v_call: TRBV6-6
clone_size: many
cdr3_aa: CASQGQAGELFF
cdr3_nt: TGTGCCAGCCAAGGGCAAGCCGGGGAGCTGTTTTTT

d_call: -
j_call: TRBJ2-5
v_call: TRBV6-2/TRBV6-3
clone_size: -
cdr3_aa: CASTPRAATQYF
cdr3_nt: TGTGCCAGCACTCCCCGGGCAGCGACCCAGTACTTC

d_call: -
j_call: TRBJ2-5
v_call: TRBV13
clone_size: many
cdr3_aa: CASSIPGTQETQYF
cdr3_nt: TGTGCCAGCAGCATACCCGGGACCCAAGAGACCCAGTACTTC

d_call: -
j_call: TRBJ2-1
v_call: TRBV11-1
clone_size: many
cdr3_aa: CASSLGSQGGYNEQFF
cdr3_nt: TGTGCCAGCAGCTTAGGTTCCCAGGGGGGGTACAATGAGCAGTTCTTC

d_call: -
j_call: TRBJ1-4
v_call: TRBV29-1
clone_size: many
cdr3_aa: CSVGGGPNEKLFF
cdr3_nt: TGCAGCGTTGGTGGGGGGCCGAATGAAAAACTGTTTTTT

d_call: -
j_call: TRBJ1-5
v_call: TRBV9
clone_size: -
cdr3_aa: CAGSVVQENQPQHF
cdr3_nt: TGCGCCGGCAGCGTAGTACAGGAGAATCAGCCCCAGCATTTT

d_call: -
j_call: TRBJ1-1
v_call: TRBV3-1
clone_size: -
cdr3_aa: CASSPRNRAGHPEAFF
cdr3_nt: TGTGCCAGCAGCCCCCGGAACCGGGCCGGTCATCCGGAAGCTTTCTTT

d_call: TRBD2
j_call: TRBJ2-1
v_call: TRBV6-6
clone_size: few
cdr3_aa: CASSPPGGATQGFYNEQFF
cdr3_nt: TGTGCCAGCAGTCCCCCCGGGGGGGCCACACAGGGCTTCTACAATGAGCAGTTCTTC

d_call: TRBD2
j_call: TRBJ2-5
v_call: TRBV6-6
clone_size: -
cdr3_aa: CASAPGGETPQYF
cdr3_nt: TGTGCCAGCGCACCCGGGGGGGAGACGCCCCAGTACTTC

d_call: TRBD1
j_call: TRBJ1-5
v_call: TRBV15
clone_size: -
cdr3_aa: CATSTGQGPQPQHF
cdr3_nt: TGTGCCACCAGCACGGGACAGGGCCCACAGCCCCAGCATTTT

d_call: -
j_call: TRBJ2-7
v_call: TRBV4-3
clone_size: -
cdr3_aa: CASSQDISRVYEQYF
cdr3_nt: TGCGCCAGCAGCCAAGATATATCTAGAGTCTACGAGCAGTACTTC

d_call: TRBD1
j_call: TRBJ1-6
v_call: TRBV7-9
clone_size: many
cdr3_aa: CASSFRGQTNSPLHF
cdr3_nt: TGTGCCAGCAGCTTTAGGGGGCAGACGAATTCACCCCTCCACTTT

d_call: TRBD1
j_call: TRBJ1-4
v_call: TRBV4-1
clone_size: many
cdr3_aa: CASSHDRDRGGEKLFF
cdr3_nt: TGCGCCAGCAGTCACGACCGGGACAGGGGGGGGGAAAAACTGTTTTTT

d_call: -
j_call: TRBJ1-1
v_call: TRBV19
clone_size: -
cdr3_aa: CASLTEEGNTEAFF
cdr3_nt: TGTGCCAGTTTGACGGAGGAGGGTAACACTGAAGCTTTCTTT

d_call: -
j_call: TRBJ2-2
v_call: TRBV20-1
clone_size: many
cdr3_aa: CSASSHRGTGELFF
cdr3_nt: TGCAGTGCTAGTTCCCACCGGGGAACCGGGGAGCTGTTTTTT

d_call: TRBD1
j_call: TRBJ1-3
v_call: TRBV6-6
clone_size: many
cdr3_aa: CASSSGQGAGNTIYF
cdr3_nt: TGTGCCAGCAGTTCGGGACAGGGGGCCGGAAACACCATATATTTT

d_call: -
j_call: TRBJ1-6
v_call: TRBV7-2
clone_size: -
cdr3_aa: CASSSGGQQYSNQPLHF
cdr3_nt: TGTGCCAGCAGCTCAGGAGGACAGCAATATAGCAATCAGCCCCTCCACTTT

d_call: TRBD2
j_call: TRBJ2-2
v_call: TRBV7-8
clone_size: many
cdr3_aa: CASSLFLAGIGELFF
cdr3_nt: TGTGCCAGCAGCCTATTTCTAGCGGGCATCGGGGAGCTGTTTTTT

d_call: -
j_call: TRBJ1-2
v_call: TRBV27
clone_size: -
cdr3_aa: CASSLDGPASGYTF
cdr3_nt: TGTGCCAGCAGTTTAGACGGACCGGCGAGTGGCTACACCTTC

d_call: TRBD2
j_call: TRBJ2-3
v_call: TRBV5-1
clone_size: many
cdr3_aa: CASSFKTGGAADTQYF
cdr3_nt: TGCGCCAGCAGCTTCAAAACGGGGGGGGCCGCAGATACGCAGTATTTT

d_call: -
j_call: TRBJ2-3
v_call: TRBV11-2
clone_size: many
cdr3_aa: CASSLGGTSTDTQYF
cdr3_nt: TGTGCCAGCAGCTTGGGGGGTACTAGCACAGATACGCAGTATTTT

d_call: -
j_call: TRBJ1-1
v_call: TRBV10-3
clone_size: few
cdr3_aa: CAISEGGFTEAFF
cdr3_nt: TGTGCCATCAGTGAGGGGGGGTTCACTGAAGCTTTCTTT

d_call: TRBD2
j_call: TRBJ2-5
v_call: TRBV6-5
clone_size: many
cdr3_aa: CASSYSGMAGGGLETQYF
cdr3_nt: TGTGCCAGCAGTTACTCAGGGATGGCGGGGGGAGGTTTAGAGACCCAGTACTTC

d_call: -
j_call: TRBJ1-2
v_call: TRBV20-1
clone_size: few
cdr3_aa: CSALQGSSNYGYTF
cdr3_nt: TGCAGTGCTCTCCAAGGTTCCAGTAACTATGGCTACACCTTC

d_call: -
j_call: TRBJ2-5
v_call: TRBV7-2
clone_size: many
cdr3_aa: CASSRGNQETQYF
cdr3_nt: TGTGCCAGCAGCAGGGGCAACCAAGAGACCCAGTACTTC

d_call: TRBD1
j_call: TRBJ1-2
v_call: TRBV18
clone_size: many
cdr3_aa: CASSLGTGEQNYGYTF
cdr3_nt: TGTGCCAGCTCACTAGGGACAGGAGAACAAAACTATGGCTACACCTTC

d_call: -
j_call: TRBJ1-4
v_call: TRBV2
clone_size: many
cdr3_aa: CASRLYSTNEKLFF
cdr3_nt: TGTGCCAGCAGGCTATATTCAACTAATGAAAAACTGTTTTTT

d_call: -
j_call: TRBJ1-3
v_call: TRBV20-1
clone_size: many
cdr3_aa: CSARPRPGERSGNTIYF
cdr3_nt: TGCAGTGCTAGACCAAGGCCAGGGGAAAGATCTGGAAACACCATATATTTT

d_call: TRBD1
j_call: TRBJ2-2
v_call: TRBV28
clone_size: many
cdr3_aa: CASSGPGTGTTGELFF
cdr3_nt: TGTGCCAGCAGTGGACCCGGGACAGGCACCACCGGGGAGCTGTTTTTT

d_call: -
j_call: TRBJ1-4
v_call: TRBV19
clone_size: many
cdr3_aa: CASSGGRRYEKLFF
cdr3_nt: TGTGCCAGTAGTGGGGGACGGAGGTATGAAAAACTGTTTTTT

d_call: -
j_call: TRBJ1-4
v_call: TRBV30
clone_size: many
cdr3_aa: CAWSSRGAEKLFF
cdr3_nt: TGTGCCTGGAGTTCAAGGGGCGCTGAAAAACTGTTTTTT

d_call: TRBD2
j_call: TRBJ2-2
v_call: TRBV6-5
clone_size: -
cdr3_aa: CASSHSPAGGAGTGELFF
cdr3_nt: TGTGCCAGCAGTCACTCCCCAGCGGGGGGGGCAGGGACCGGGGAGCTGTTTTTT

d_call: -
j_call: TRBJ1-2
v_call: TRBV10-3
clone_size: many
cdr3_aa: CAISESSTALYGYTF
cdr3_nt: TGTGCCATCAGTGAGTCGTCGACAGCCCTCTATGGCTACACCTTC

d_call: -
j_call: TRBJ1-2
v_call: TRBV29-1
clone_size: many
cdr3_aa: CSVTGTINYGYTF
cdr3_nt: TGCAGCGTTACTGGGACCATTAACTATGGCTACACCTTC

d_call: -
j_call: TRBJ1-4
v_call: TRBV2
clone_size: -
cdr3_aa: CASRPRSLQGFGDEKLFF
cdr3_nt: TGTGCCAGCAGACCTCGGTCGTTACAGGGCTTTGGGGATGAAAAACTGTTTTTT

d_call: -
j_call: TRBJ2-5
v_call: TRBV6-6
clone_size: many
cdr3_aa: CASSPNARVGETQYF
cdr3_nt: TGTGCCAGCAGTCCGAATGCCAGGGTAGGCGAGACCCAGTACTTC

d_call: -
j_call: TRBJ2-6
v_call: TRBV7-6
clone_size: -
cdr3_aa: CASSLIEGQKSSGPNVLTF
cdr3_nt: TGTGCCAGCAGCTTAATTGAAGGGCAGAAAAGCTCTGGGCCCAACGTCCTGACTTTC

d_call: -
j_call: TRBJ2-7
v_call: TRBV14
clone_size: many
cdr3_aa: CASSQVVASVPYEQYF
cdr3_nt: TGTGCCAGCAGCCAAGTCGTGGCGTCAGTCCCATACGAGCAGTACTTC

d_call: TRBD2
j_call: TRBJ2-3
v_call: TRBV20-1
clone_size: -
cdr3_aa: CSARLAGTDTQYF
cdr3_nt: TGCAGTGCTAGACTAGCGGGAACAGATACGCAGTATTTT

d_call: -
j_call: TRBJ1-2
v_call: TRBV10-1
clone_size: once
cdr3_aa: CAGSESLDGQTLF
cdr3_nt: TGCGCCGGCAGTGAGAGCTTGGACGGACAGACCCTCTTC